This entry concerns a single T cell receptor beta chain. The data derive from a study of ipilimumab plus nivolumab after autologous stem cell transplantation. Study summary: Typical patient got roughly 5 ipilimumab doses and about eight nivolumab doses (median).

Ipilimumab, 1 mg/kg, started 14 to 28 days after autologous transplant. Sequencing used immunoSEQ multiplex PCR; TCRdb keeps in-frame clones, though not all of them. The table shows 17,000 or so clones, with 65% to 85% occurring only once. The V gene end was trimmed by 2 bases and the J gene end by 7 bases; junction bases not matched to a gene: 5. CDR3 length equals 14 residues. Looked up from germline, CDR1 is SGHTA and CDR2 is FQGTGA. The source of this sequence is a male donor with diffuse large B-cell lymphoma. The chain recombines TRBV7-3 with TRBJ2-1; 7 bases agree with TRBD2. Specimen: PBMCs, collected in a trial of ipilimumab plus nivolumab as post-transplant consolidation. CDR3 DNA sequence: TGTGCCAGCAGCTTAGGCGGGGGATTGAATGAGCAGTTCTTC. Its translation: CASSLGGGLNEQFF.